The sequence of this T cell receptor (beta chain) was determined in a study of blood T cell repertoires in COVID-19. Study as a whole: Material from acute and convalescent COVID-19 was sourced from the United States, Italy and Spain. Nucleic acid was either cDNA or gDNA, and it came from T cells, B-cell-depleted T cells, or PBMCs.

This clone was counted a single time. Per the authors' pipeline: Reference gene primer amplification gave estimated nucleated cell counts. Profiling relied on immunoSEQ multiplex PCR, and the TCRdb table lists in-frame clones only, not all of them. Clonal size and the V and J genes are those of that table, whereas D and trimming came from the DNA. The sample contains under 130,000 clones, about 88% of which appear only once. The CDR3 is 17 amino acids. In germline, CDR1 is SGHRS, CDR2 YFSETQ. The junction had 15 bases not matched to a gene; V was cut back by 4 bases and J by 3 bases. This TCR was sampled from a human donor in a cohort sampled during active COVID-19. This chain joins TRBV5-1 and TRBJ2-7, with 8 bases that match TRBD1. The sample consisted of peripheral blood. The CDR3 region is CASSLGQGLPSNYEQYF. In nucleotides, the CDR3 is TGCGCCAGCAGCCTCGGACAGGGTTTGCCTTCGAACTACGAGCAGTACTTC.